The 9 T cell receptor beta chains in this list originate from one sample, sequenced in a study of blood T cell repertoires in COVID-19. Clones were sequenced by immunoSEQ multiplex PCR, and TCRdb holds only the in-frame ones, with some missing. This table has tens of thousands of clones, about 86% appearing once. Source material: peripheral blood. The source is a man aged 35-49 years with acute or convalescent COVID-19.

The chain carries TRBV19 and TRBJ1-2, with D perhaps TRBD1 (5 bases). Germline V gene sequence: CDR1 LNHDA, CDR2 SQIVND (reference sequence). This CDR3 has 15 residues. V dropped 5 bases and J dropped 2 bases, with 15 bases sitting between them. As DNA, the CDR3 is TGTGCCAGTAGTCTGAGGGGTGGGGGGAACTATGGCTACACCTTC. It encodes CASSLRGGGNYGYTF.

This sequence joins TRBV27 and TRBJ1-4; TRBD1 aligns across 9 bases. This CDR3 is 15 amino acids long. Per germline, CDR1 MNHEY and CDR2 SMNVEV (reference sequence). Trimming took 2 bases from V and 6 from J; bases not matched to a gene: 4. In DNA form, the CDR3 reads TGTGCCAGCAGTTTAACCGGGACAGGGTATGAAAAACTGTTTTTT. The encoded protein is CASSLTGTGYEKLFF.

The chain recombines TRBV28 with TRBJ1-5; TRBD1 agrees at 9 bases. Germline values: CDR1 MDHEN, CDR2 SYDVKM. The junction had 9 bases not matched to a gene; V was cut back by 6 bases and J by 3 bases. The CDR3 spans 16 residues. Here the CDR3 reads CASRTAGTGFNQPQHF. CDR3 bases: TGTGCCAGCAGAACCGCCGGGACAGGGTTCAATCAGCCCCAGCATTTT.

As regards this clone: At one end the junction does not follow the germline gene, possibly because of a read error. The chain is built from TRBV3-1 (or the pseudogene TRBV3-2) and TRBJ2-3; perhaps TRBD2 as D (7 bases). CDR3 length: 15 amino acids. The germline CDR1 and CDR2 sequences are LGHDT and YNNKEL (reference sequence). The CDR3 region has the DNA TGTGCCAGCAGCCAATCTGGCGGGGGCACAAATACGCAGTATTTT. Amino acids: CASSQSGGGTNTQYF.

The rearrangement joins TRBV7-9 to TRBJ1-2, with TRBD1 matching over 9 bases. V dropped 3 bases and J dropped 2; count of bases not matched to a gene: 10. This CDR3 has 17 residues. Per the germline V gene, CDR1 is SEHNR and CDR2 is FQNEAQ (reference sequence). The CDR3 reads CASSFGEQGAENYGYTF. CDR3 nucleotide sequence: TGTGCCAGCAGCTTCGGGGAACAGGGGGCGGAGAACTATGGCTACACCTTC.

The CDR3 DNA follows: TGCGCCAGAGACAGCCAAGAGACCCAGTACTTC. Protein sequence: CARDSQETQYF. The gene calls are TRBV10-1 and TRBJ2-5, with a weak D call TRBD1 (5 bases). This CDR3 has 11 amino acids. In germline, CDR1 is WNHNN, CDR2 SYGVQD (reference sequence). V lost 9 bases, J lost 1 base, and 6 bases lay in between.

The chain recombines TRBV21-1 with TRBJ2-3; TRBD2 is taken as the D call from the table, unchecked against the DNA. TRBV21-1 is reported as a pseudogene. The CDR3 runs 14 residues. CDR3 in DNA: TGTGCCAGCAGCCGGGGACTAACCACAGATACGCAGTATTTT. Its protein is CASSRGLTTDTQYF.

The chain is built from TRBV5-1 and TRBJ1-2; 7 bases align to TRBD1. The length of the CDR3 is 15 residues. Germline values: CDR1 SGHRS, CDR2 YFSETQ. The V segment lost 2 bases and the J segment 0 bases; nucleotides outside the gene matches: 4. In DNA, the CDR3 is TGCGCCAGCAGCTTCGGGACAGTTTCTAACTATGGCTACACCTTC. Amino acid sequence: CASSFGTVSNYGYTF.

CDR3 in amino acids: CASQSGNTIYF. CDR3 bases: TGTGCCAGCCAATCTGGAAACACCATATATTTT. The V and J genes are TRBV9 and TRBJ1-3; D is unresolved. V lost 7 bases to trimming and J lost 1 base, with 3 bases between them. The CDR3 runs 11 residues. Germline CDR1 SGDLS, CDR2 YYNGEE.